This entry describes one T cell receptor beta chain. The antigen is undetermined. Incorporated into the TCR beta cDNA libraries were unique molecular identifiers, which served to reduce PCR and sequencing biases. TCRdb re-called the PCR reads through MiXCR, storing one row per CDR3 protein. The table records approximately 690,000 distinct CDR3 sequences, 55% to 70% of them present only once. This sample was taken from a study of post-analysis software for immune sequencing data. Study-wide results and caveats: A significant reduction in normalized Chao1 diversity was observed in multiple sclerosis patients versus controls. Elevated frequency relative to controls characterized roughly five TRBV segments in patients, TRBV5-6, TRBV5-1 and TRBV20-1 among them.

This CDR3 has 13 amino acids. CDR1 and CDR2 (germline): KGHSH, LQKENI. The V end was cut by 3 bases, the J end by 4 bases, with 7 bases between. This chain joins TRBV18 and TRBJ1-5, with D possibly TRBD1 on 5 matching bases. This sequence was found in a girl aged 2-9 years with multiple sclerosis. Sequenced: blood. CDR3 protein: CASSPGENQPQHF. For the CDR3, the DNA is TGTGCCAGCTCACCGGGGGAGAATCAGCCCCAGCATTTT.